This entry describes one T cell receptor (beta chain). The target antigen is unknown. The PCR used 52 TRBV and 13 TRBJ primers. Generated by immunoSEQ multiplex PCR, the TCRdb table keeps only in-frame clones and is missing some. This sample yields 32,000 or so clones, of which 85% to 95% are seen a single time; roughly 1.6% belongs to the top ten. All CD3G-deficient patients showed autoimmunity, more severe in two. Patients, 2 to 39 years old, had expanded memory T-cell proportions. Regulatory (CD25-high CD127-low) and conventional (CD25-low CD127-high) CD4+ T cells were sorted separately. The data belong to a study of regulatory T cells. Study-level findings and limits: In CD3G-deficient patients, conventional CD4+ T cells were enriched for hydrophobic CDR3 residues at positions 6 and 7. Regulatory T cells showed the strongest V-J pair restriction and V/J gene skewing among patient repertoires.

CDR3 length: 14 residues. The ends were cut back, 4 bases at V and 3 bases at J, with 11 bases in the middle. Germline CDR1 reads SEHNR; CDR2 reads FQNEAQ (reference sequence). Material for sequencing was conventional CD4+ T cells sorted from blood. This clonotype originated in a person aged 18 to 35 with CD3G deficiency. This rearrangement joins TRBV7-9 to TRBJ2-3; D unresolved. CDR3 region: CASSSGFVTDTQYF. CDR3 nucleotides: TGTGCCAGCAGCTCCGGCTTCGTTACAGATACGCAGTATTTT.